One sample yielded the 25 T cell receptor beta chains listed below, sequenced in a study of memory CD4+ T cells and cytomegalovirus serostatus. Single viable CD3+CD4+CD8-CD45RO+ cells were sorted as the memory CD4+ T cells. The protocol was immunoSEQ multiplex PCR, while the TCRdb copy is restricted to in-frame clones and leaves out a portion. The sample yields about 73,000 clones, just under 80% seen once. Sequenced: memory CD4+ T cells from blood. The receptor set was obtained from an adult in good health and CMV-seropositive.

This clone turned up a few times. The chain is built from TRBV30 and TRBJ1-2; D remains ambiguous. The CDR3 length is 12 residues. V lost 1 base to trimming and J lost 7 bases, with 10 bases between them. Germline V CDR1 and CDR2: GTSNPN, SVGIG (reference sequence). The CDR3 nucleotides are TGTGCCTGGAGTGCTAGGGCGGGTGGCTACACCTTC. It is translated as CAWSARAGGYTF.

This rearrangement joins TRBV27 to TRBJ1-5; 7 nucleotides line up with TRBD1. Germline V gives CDR1 MNHEY, CDR2 SMNVEV (reference sequence). Losses at the gene ends were 4 bases for V and 6 bases for J; bases not matched to a gene: 6. The CDR3 extends over 14 amino acids. The CDR3 sequence: CASSSGQAGQPQHF. The CDR3 DNA sequence: TGTGCCAGCAGTTCAGGACAGGCCGGTCAGCCCCAGCATTTT.

The J gene is TRBJ2-7, the V gene TRBV5-6; D ambiguous. Trimming stripped 1 base from V and 3 bases from J, with 14 bases between. Germline CDR1 is SGHDT and CDR2 is YYEEEE. The CDR3 covers 15 residues. CDR3 DNA: TGTGCCAGCAGCTTGCCCGGTCTCCAGCGCTACGAGCAGTACGTC. It codes for CASSLPGLQRYEQYV.

The V and J genes are TRBV2 and TRBJ2-1; weak D call: TRBD1 (8 bases). CDR3 length: 15 amino acids. V lost 6 bases and J lost 4, with 16 bases in between. CDR1 and CDR2 from the germline V gene are SNHLY and FYNNEI. The CDR3 reads CASRGQGGLYNEQFF. The CDR3 region has the DNA TGTGCCAGCAGAGGACAGGGAGGGCTTTACAATGAGCAGTTCTTC.

The genes are TRBV5-1 and TRBJ2-1; 9 bases match TRBD2. Germline-derived CDR1 and CDR2 are SGHRS and YFSETQ. The CDR3 spans 17 residues. V shed 4 bases and J 4 bases; nucleotides not matched to a gene: 12. The CDR3 region is CASSHGRGAGGYNEQFF. For the CDR3, the DNA is TGCGCCAGCAGCCATGGAAGGGGTGCGGGGGGGTACAATGAGCAGTTCTTC.

CDR3 coding DNA: TGTGCCAGCAGACCAAACCAAGCGGGGGTGGGTGAGCAGTTCTTC. Protein sequence: CASRPNQAGVGEQFF. The rearrangement links TRBV5-5 to TRBJ2-1; 8 bases map to TRBD2. Trimming cost V 5 bases and J 9 bases; bases outside gene matches: 13. Per germline, CDR1 SGHKS and CDR2 YYEKEE (reference sequence). The CDR3 has 15 amino acids.

The chain carries TRBV28 and TRBJ1-2; no clear D gene. The V gene's germline CDR1 is MDHEN and CDR2 SYDVKM. The CDR3 covers 14 residues. V was clipped by 6 bases and J by 8 bases, with 19 bases between them. The CDR3 is CASRPIRGISGYTF. CDR3 sequence (DNA): TGTGCCAGCAGACCAATTCGCGGTATTTCAGGCTACACCTTC.

This clone came up a few times. This chain uses TRBV15 with TRBJ1-6; D is ambiguous. V lost 0 bases, J lost 9 bases, and 9 bases lay in between. The CDR3 is 14 residues long. The germline V gene has CDR1 LNHNV and CDR2 YYDKDF (reference sequence). The CDR3 nucleotides read TGTGCCACCAGCAGAGAAGCCGGCCGTTCACCCCTCCACTTT. Amino acids: CATSREAGRSPLHF.

The chain has TRBV5-6 and TRBJ1-3, with D possibly TRBD1 on 6 matching bases. V was pared by 4 bases and J by 0 bases, with 23 bases between. Germline CDR1 reads SGHDT; CDR2 reads YYEEEE. CDR3 length: 19 amino acids. CDR3 loop: CASSTAGTRSPISGNTIYF. In DNA, the CDR3 is TGTGCCAGCAGCACAGCCGGGACAAGAAGCCCGATCTCTGGAAACACCATATATTTT.

The rearrangement joins TRBV29-1 to TRBJ2-1; 8 positions match TRBD1. Germline loops: CDR1 SQVTM, CDR2 ANQGSEA. V shed 7 bases and J 6 bases; nucleotides not matched to a gene: 14. This CDR3 has 15 amino acids. In nucleotides, the CDR3 is TGCAGCGGGCGGTCGTCGGCAGGGGGCTTCAATGAGCAGTTCTTC. This encodes CSGRSSAGGFNEQFF.

The rearrangement joins TRBV7-9 to TRBJ1-2, with 8 nucleotides matching TRBD1. The CDR3 extends over 16 amino acids. Germline CDR1 SEHNR, CDR2 FQNEAQ (reference sequence). J was trimmed by 4 bases and V by 5 bases; bases with no gene match: 12. CDR3: CASSPREGQVAYGYTF. Here the CDR3 DNA reads TGTGCCAGCAGCCCACGGGAGGGACAGGTGGCCTATGGCTACACCTTC.

This clone occurred once. The chain recombines TRBV19 with TRBJ2-1; 8 positions match TRBD2. V gave up 6 bases and J gave up 9 bases; unmatched junction bases: 10. CDR3 length: 14 amino acids. CDR1 and CDR2 (germline): LNHDA, SQIVND (reference sequence). The DNA for the CDR3 is TGTGCCAGTAGCACCCCCGTCCGGGAGGGTGAGCAGTTCTTC. Translating gives CASSTPVREGEQFF. Full variable domain (missing parts from reference TRBV19 and TRBJ2-1): DGGITQSPKYLFRKEGQNVTLSCEQNLNHDAMYWYRQDPGQGLRLIYYSQIVNDFQKGDIAEGYSVSREKKESFPLTVTSAQKNPTAFYLCASSTPVREGEQFFGPGTRLTVL.

This rearrangement joins TRBV28 to TRBJ1-2, with a weak D call TRBD1 (5 bases). Trimming took 3 bases from V and 2 from J, leaving 16 bases between them. This CDR3 has 16 residues. Germline V gene data show CDR1 as MDHEN and CDR2 as SYDVKM. CDR3 nucleotide sequence: TGTGCCAGCAGTTTTAATCAGGGAAATTGGAACTATGGCTACACCTTC. This gives the protein CASSFNQGNWNYGYTF.

J is TRBJ2-7 and V is TRBV7-2; a possible D gene is TRBD1 (6 bases). V lost 5 bases to trimming and J lost 0 bases, with 8 bases between them. Germline V gene lookup returns CDR1 SGHTA and CDR2 FQGNSA. This CDR3 is 13 amino acids long. CDR3 DNA: TGTGCCAGCAGCCAGGGACACTCCTACGAGCAGTACTTC. Amino acids: CASSQGHSYEQYF.

The chain is built from TRBV27 and TRBJ1-1; 9 nucleotides line up with TRBD1. The CDR3 covers 13 residues. Germline CDR1 reads MNHEY; CDR2 reads SMNVEV (reference sequence). The trim removed 6 bases at V and 10 bases at J, leaving 9 bases unmatched. Written as DNA, the CDR3 is TGTGCCAGCAGCTACCAGGACAGGGGACGAGCTTTCTTT. Translating it yields CASSYQDRGRAFF.

This clone was seen once. The rearrangement uses TRBV18 and TRBJ2-7; TRBD1 matches at 10 bases. J lost 5 bases, V lost 3 bases, and 1 base had no gene match. CDR3 size: 13 residues. Germline loops: CDR1 KGHSH, CDR2 LQKENI. For the CDR3, the DNA is TGTGCCAGCTCACCGGGGACAGGGGACGAGCAGTACTTC. Amino acids: CASSPGTGDEQYF.

The chain couples TRBV9 to TRBJ1-5; TRBD1 agrees at 9 bases. V was pared by 3 bases and J by 5 bases, with 6 bases of the junction left unmatched. The germline CDR1 and CDR2 sequences are SGDLS and YYNGEE. The CDR3 has 15 amino acids. As DNA, the CDR3 is TGTGCCAGCAGCGCGGGACAGGGAAGTGATCAGCCCCAGCATTTT. Amino acid sequence: CASSAGQGSDQPQHF.

The gene calls are TRBV7-8 and TRBJ2-5; 10 positions agree with TRBD2. The J segment lost 7 bases and the V segment lost 8 bases, leaving 10 bases of the junction unmatched. Germline loops: CDR1 SGHVS, CDR2 FQNEAQ. This CDR3 region has 14 residues. This CDR3 is CASPAGGRIGTQYF. The CDR3 DNA sequence: TGTGCCAGCCCAGCGGGAGGGAGAATTGGGACCCAGTACTTC.

The rearrangement links TRBV6-5 to TRBJ1-1; D is perhaps TRBD1 (6 bases). The CDR3 is 15 residues long. Germline CDR1 reads MNHEY; CDR2 reads SVGAGI. V was trimmed by 2 bases and J by 4 bases, leaving 14 bases between them. This CDR3 reads CASSYDPPQGTEAFF. CDR3 DNA: TGTGCCAGCAGTTACGACCCTCCACAGGGCACTGAAGCTTTCTTT.

The rearrangement joins TRBV5-6 to TRBJ2-1; D is possibly TRBD1 (5 bases). This CDR3 region has 13 residues. Trimming stripped 4 bases from V and 9 bases from J, with 14 bases between. Germline V gene sequence: CDR1 SGHDT, CDR2 YYEEEE. DNA of the CDR3: TGTGCCAGCAGCACCGACAGCTTCGGTGAGCAGTTCTTC. Its translation is CASSTDSFGEQFF.

The chain recombines TRBV5-6 with TRBJ1-2; possible D gene TRBD1, 5 bases. The CDR3 loop spans 14 amino acids. Germline assignment: CDR1 SGHDT and CDR2 YYEEEE. The V and J ends lost 0 bases and 3 bases respectively, with 9 bases between them. CDR3 bases: TGTGCCAGCAGCTTGGGGGGGAGAGACTATGGCTACACCTTC. Protein sequence: CASSLGGRDYGYTF.

This chain uses TRBV18 with TRBJ2-6, with TRBD2 as a possible D gene (5 bases). CDR1 and CDR2 from the germline V gene are KGHSH and LQKENI. Deletions cut 1 base from V and 4 bases from J, with 17 bases between. This CDR3 spans 18 amino acids. CDR3: CASSPQRTPASGANVLTF. The DNA for the CDR3 is TGTGCCAGCTCACCACAAAGGACTCCTGCCTCGGGGGCCAACGTCCTGACTTTC.

CDR3 loop: CASSRTGGRADTQYF. CDR3 nucleotides: TGTGCCAGCAGTCGGACAGGGGGCCGTGCAGATACGCAGTATTTT. This rearrangement joins TRBV6-6 to TRBJ2-3, with TRBD1 matching over 11 bases. Unmatched junction bases numbered 5, after V lost 5 bases and J lost 4 bases. The germline CDR1 and CDR2 sequences are MNHNY and SVGAGI (reference sequence). The CDR3 length is 15 residues.

This chain links TRBV5-1 with TRBJ2-2; D might be TRBD2 (6 bases). Deletions cut 0 bases from V and 7 bases from J, with 10 bases between. The CDR3 has 14 amino acids. The germline CDR1 and CDR2 sequences are SGHRS and YFSETQ. CDR3 coding DNA: TGCGCCAGCAGCTTGGATGGGCGGGGCGGGGAGCTGTTTTTT. It specifies CASSLDGRGGELFF.

The V call is TRBV5-1, the J call TRBJ2-1; 8 nucleotides line up with TRBD2. The trim removed 7 bases at V and 9 bases at J, leaving 15 bases unmatched. The length of the CDR3 is 15 residues. The V gene's germline CDR1 is SGHRS and CDR2 YFSETQ. For the CDR3, the DNA is TGCGCCAGCGGAATGGGACTAGGGAGGTCGGGTGAGCAGTTCTTC. Its translation: CASGMGLGRSGEQFF. Full variable domain (remainder filled in from reference TRBV5-1 and TRBJ2-1): KAGVTQTPRYLIKTRGQQVTLSCSPISGHRSVSWYQQTPGQGLQFLFEYFSETQRNKGNFPGRFSGRQFSNSRSEMNVSTLELGDSALYLCASGMGLGRSGEQFFGPGTRLTVL.